This TCR beta chain stems from a study of CD8 T cells in Susac syndrome. Controls comprised healthy donors matched for age and sex. The CDR3 runs 12 residues. Germline V lookup: CDR1 SQVTM, CDR2 ANQGSEA. Trimming pared 1 base from V and 13 bases from J, leaving 14 bases between. A quantity of about 0.5 to 1 ug RNA underwent reverse transcription using random hexamers. The authors amplified TCR beta CDR3 across 54 Vbeta and 13 Jbeta using immunoSEQ multiplex PCR. TCRdb ran MiXCR on the immunoSEQ multiplex PCR reads and lists one entry per CDR3 protein. The sample contains 70,000 or so distinct CDR3 sequences, over 90% of which appear only once.

The chain couples TRBV29-1 to TRBJ2-1; D is ambiguous. This TCR was sampled from a human donor in good health. Material for sequencing was CD8+ T cells from PBMCs. CDR3 in DNA: TGCAGCGTTGAAGGGCCCCTCAGAGAACAGTTCTTC. As protein: CSVEGPLREQFF.